Listed below are T cell receptor beta chains from one sample, sequenced in a study of blood T cell repertoires in COVID-19. Here immunoSEQ multiplex PCR was the method, and the copy in TCRdb shows in-frame clones only, minus some. The sample lists 110,000 to 150,000 clones; about nine tenths were seen once. Sequenced sample: PBMCs or T cells enriched from blood (not recorded which). The origin of the receptors is a man aged 50-59 years who had recovered from COVID-19. Each CDR3 is given with its conserved first and last residue. The order of the fields is clone size, D gene, V gene, J gene, CDR3 protein, CDR3 DNA. A D gene is named only where the DNA matches it firmly. Only part of the rows carry a size: once, few, many, or a class if the clone is expanded.

-	-	TRBV3-1/TRBV3-2	TRBJ2-1	CASSLRAGLSYNEQFF	TGTGCCAGCAGCCTGCGGGCGGGATTATCCTACAATGAGCAGTTCTTC
-	-	TRBV30	TRBJ2-3	CAWSTSGSTDTQYF	TGTGCCTGGAGTACGAGCGGGAGCACAGATACGCAGTATTTT
once	TRBD2	TRBV24-1	TRBJ2-2	CATSRGLAGYTGELFF	TGTGCCACCAGTCGAGGACTAGCGGGGTACACCGGGGAGCTGTTTTTT
-	-	TRBV4-3	TRBJ2-2	CASSPFPKDGELFF	TGCGCCAGCAGCCCCTTTCCTAAAGATGGGGAGCTGTTTTTT
-	TRBD2	TRBV5-6	TRBJ2-5	CASSLRGVRVGETQYF	TGTGCCAGCAGCTTGCGGGGGGTGAGGGTAGGAGAGACCCAGTACTTC
-	TRBD1	TRBV19	TRBJ1-5	CASSPQDRGVSNQPQHF	TGTGCCAGTAGTCCCCAGGACAGGGGAGTGAGTAATCAGCCCCAGCATTTT
once	TRBD1	TRBV15	TRBJ2-5	CATSRGDSQETQYF	TGTGCCACCAGCAGAGGGGACAGCCAAGAGACCCAGTACTTC
-	TRBD1	TRBV18	TRBJ2-1	CASSPNAGQGYNEQFF	TGTGCCAGCTCACCGAACGCGGGACAGGGTTACAATGAGCAGTTCTTC
-	TRBD2	TRBV5-5	TRBJ2-1	CASRSRHTSGSSSYNEQFF	TGTGCCAGCAGATCGCGGCACACTAGCGGGTCGAGCTCCTACAATGAGCAGTTCTTC
-	-	TRBV7-2	TRBJ2-5	CASSLARETQYF	TGTGCCAGCAGCTTAGCACGGGAGACCCAGTACTTC
-	-	TRBV24-1	TRBJ2-2	CATSDPPSSARNTGELFF	TGTGCCACCAGTGACCCCCCCTCTAGCGCTAGGAACACCGGGGAGCTGTTTTTT
once	TRBD1	TRBV19	TRBJ1-1	CASRWDRYTEAFF	TGTGCCAGTAGGTGGGACAGATACACTGAAGCTTTCTTT
-	-	TRBV2	TRBJ2-1	CASNFGGHSYNEQFF	TGTGCCAGCAACTTCGGGGGTCACTCCTACAATGAGCAGTTCTTC
once	TRBD2	TRBV27	TRBJ2-3	CASSFLAGEFLVTDTQYF	TGTGCCAGCAGTTTTCTAGCGGGGGAGTTCTTGGTAACAGATACGCAGTATTTT
-	-	TRBV19	TRBJ1-4	CASSITATNEKLFF	TGTGCCAGTAGTATAACTGCAACTAATGAAAAACTGTTTTTT
-	TRBD1	TRBV6-4	TRBJ2-3	CASSESGQGTDTQYF	TGTGCCAGCAGTGAATCGGGACAGGGGACAGATACGCAGTATTTT
-	-	TRBV21-1	TRBJ2-7	CASSKAWDTDYEQYF	TGTGCCAGCAGCAAAGCATGGGACACAGACTACGAGCAGTACTTC
-	-	TRBV5-1	TRBJ2-5	CASSLSGMYKQETQYF	TGCGCCAGCAGCTTGTCAGGGATGTACAAGCAAGAGACCCAGTACTTC
once	-	TRBV7-2	TRBJ1-4	CASSLNTGNEKLFF	TGTGCCAGCAGCTTAAACACAGGAAATGAAAAACTGTTTTTT
-	TRBD1	TRBV19	TRBJ2-5	CASSTRQGQETQYF	TGTGCCAGTAGTACCCGACAGGGCCAAGAGACCCAGTACTTC
-	-	TRBV5-6	TRBJ2-5	CASTKGTSWETQYF	TGTGCCAGCACCAAAGGGACTTCCTGGGAGACCCAGTACTTC
-	TRBD1	TRBV15	TRBJ1-2	CATSRGQGYGYTF	TGTGCCACCAGCAGAGGACAGGGTTATGGCTACACCTTC
-	TRBD1	TRBV28	TRBJ1-4	CASSPRQGAVANEKLFF	TGTGCCAGCAGTCCCCGACAGGGGGCGGTCGCTAATGAAAAACTGTTTTTT
few	TRBD1	TRBV28	TRBJ1-2	CASSTPGGNYGYTF	TGTGCCAGCTCCACTCCAGGGGGCAACTATGGCTACACCTTC
few	-	TRBV7-3	TRBJ2-2	CASSLNPQAANTGELFF	TGTGCCAGCAGCTTAAATCCGCAGGCCGCGAACACCGGGGAGCTGTTTTTT
-	TRBD2	TRBV19	TRBJ2-1	CASGPLRTRGTDEQFF	TGTGCCAGTGGGCCCCTCAGGACTAGGGGTACGGATGAGCAGTTCTTC
-	-	TRBV28	TRBJ1-2	CASSLGTTFYGYTF	TGTGCCAGCAGTTTGGGGACAACCTTCTATGGCTACACCTTC
-	TRBD2	TRBV5-4	TRBJ2-1	CASSDSGGGSYNEQFF	TGTGCCAGCTCGGACTCGGGGGGTGGCTCCTACAATGAGCAGTTCTTC
once	-	TRBV5-1	TRBJ1-3	CASSLEGENTIYF	TGCGCCAGCAGCTTGGAGGGGGAGAACACCATATATTTT
-	-	TRBV5-1	TRBJ2-5	CASSLMFASASQETQYF	TGCGCCAGCAGCTTAATGTTCGCTAGCGCATCCCAAGAGACCCAGTACTTC
-	-	TRBV7-3	TRBJ2-3	CASSSPGDLDTQYF	TGTGCCAGCAGCTCCCCAGGGGATTTAGATACGCAGTATTTT
-	-	TRBV5-4	TRBJ2-2	CASSRSIAGELFF	TGTGCCAGCAGCCGCTCTATCGCCGGGGAGCTGTTTTTT
-	-	TRBV7-8	TRBJ2-1	CASSRGLPTYNEQFF	TGTGCCAGCAGCCGCGGACTACCGACCTACAATGAGCAGTTCTTC
once	TRBD1	TRBV9	TRBJ1-6	CASSPRDRVSNSPLHF	TGTGCCAGCAGCCCCCGGGACAGGGTCTCAAATTCACCCCTCCACTTT
-	TRBD1	TRBV30	TRBJ1-1	CAWSIDRVNTEAFF	TGTGCCTGGAGTATAGACAGGGTGAACACTGAAGCTTTCTTT
-	-	TRBV18	TRBJ2-7	CASSPDRTAYEQYF	TGTGCCAGCTCACCAGACAGGACGGCCTACGAGCAGTACTTC
-	-	TRBV28	TRBJ1-1	CASSLGSQITEAFF	TGTGCCAGCAGTTTAGGGAGCCAGATCACTGAAGCTTTCTTT
-	-	TRBV7-2	TRBJ1-2	CASSLAIPDGYTF	TGTGCCAGCAGCTTAGCTATACCAGATGGCTACACCTTC
-	-	TRBV7-2	TRBJ1-5	CASSLGSGGVHQPQHF	TGTGCCAGCAGCTTGGGGTCGGGCGGGGTCCATCAGCCCCAGCATTTT
-	TRBD2	TRBV5-4	TRBJ2-7	CASSGLAGSYEQYF	TGTGCCAGCAGCGGACTAGCGGGATCCTACGAGCAGTACTTC
few	-	TRBV7-9	TRBJ1-2	CASSLAGGLNYGYTF	TGTGCCAGCAGCTTAGCGGGTGGGCTTAATTATGGCTACACCTTC
-	TRBD2	TRBV5-1	TRBJ2-3	CASSLYQSGALTDTQYF	TGCGCCAGCAGCTTATACCAGAGCGGGGCTCTCACAGATACGCAGTATTTT